This T cell receptor (beta chain) comes out of a study of OX40 agonist ivuxolimab in advanced cancers. The repertoire was sequenced with immunoSEQ multiplex PCR; TCRdb's copy has only in-frame clones and lacks some. The table lists some 20,000 clones, roughly four fifths of them singletons. The length of the CDR3 is 15 residues. The germline V gene encodes CDR1 LNHNV and CDR2 YYDKDF (reference sequence). Trimming removed 0 bases from V and 0 bases from J, with 8 bases in between. The J gene is TRBJ1-1, the V gene TRBV15; possible D gene TRBD1, 6 bases. The clonotype comes from an adult with an advanced solid tumor such as melanoma, head and neck, liver or kidney cancer. Sequenced material: CD4+ or CD8+ T cells sorted from blood, taken in a trial of the OX40 agonist ivuxolimab. CDR3 bases: TGTGCCACCAGCAGAGACGGACAGCTGAACACTGAAGCTTTCTTT. This translates into CATSRDGQLNTEAFF. Together with reference TRBV15 and TRBJ1-1, the CDR3 gives the full variable domain: DAMVIQNPRYQVTQFGKPVTLSCSQTLNHNVMYWYQQKSSQAPKLLFHYYDKDFNNEADTPDNFQSRRPNTSFCFLDIRSPGLGDTAMYLCATSRDGQLNTEAFFGQGTRLTVV.